Each of the 28 T cell receptor beta chains below was sequenced from the same sample in a study of blood T cell repertoires in COVID-19. Data came from immunoSEQ multiplex PCR; TCRdb stores just in-frame clones and leaves some out. The repertoire holds about 40,000 clones, about four fifths seen once, with 2% to 3% in the top ten. Sequencing was performed on peripheral blood. Every receptor here comes from a woman aged 60-75 years with acute or convalescent COVID-19.

The chain links TRBV4-2 to TRBJ1-1; D might be TRBD1 (5 bases). The CDR3 extends over 15 amino acids. The germline CDR1 and CDR2 sequences are LGHNA and YNFKEQ. V was pared by 0 bases and J by 1 base, with 9 bases between. The CDR3 region is CASSQDRGRNTEAFF. CDR3 DNA: TGTGCCAGCAGCCAAGATAGGGGCAGGAACACTGAAGCTTTCTTT.

As for this clone: The sample has other DNA sequences that encode this CDR3 too. This chain links TRBV14 with TRBJ1-3; D unclear. Trimming took off 4 bases at V and 1 base at J, with 2 bases between the two ends. The CDR3 extends over 12 amino acids. CDR1 is SGHDN, CDR2 FVKESK, per germline. CDR3 loop: CASSPSGNTIYF. In DNA form, the CDR3 reads TGTGCCAGCAGCCCTTCTGGAAACACCATATATTTT.

V is TRBV4-1 and J is TRBJ2-3, with TRBD2 as a possible D gene (6 bases). CDR3 length: 15 residues. With 0 bases removed from V and 0 bases from J, the gap between germline ends came to 7 bases. CDR1 is MGHRA, CDR2 YSYEKL, per germline. CDR3 in amino acids: CASSQDGTSTDTQYF. CDR3 coding DNA: TGCGCCAGCAGCCAAGATGGGACTAGCACAGATACGCAGTATTTT.

The genes are TRBV25-1 and TRBJ1-5; D possibly corresponds to TRBD1 (6 bases). The CDR3 runs 12 residues. The germline V gene encodes CDR1 MGHDK and CDR2 SYGVNS. The V end was cut by 10 bases, the J end by 2 bases, with 9 bases between. CDR3 residues: CATGDGNQPQHF. Here the CDR3 DNA reads TGTGCCACAGGGGACGGCAATCAGCCCCAGCATTTT.

The chain joins TRBV24-1 to TRBJ1-1; 11 nucleotides align to TRBD1. CDR3 size: 15 residues. Per the germline V gene, CDR1 is KGHDR and CDR2 is SFDVKD. After removal of 3 bases from V and 4 bases from J, the junction contained 3 bases not matched to a gene. The CDR3 DNA reads TGTGCCACCAGTGATCCGGACAGGGGGCCCACTGAAGCTTTCTTT. This gives the protein CATSDPDRGPTEAFF.

The genes are TRBV29-1 and TRBJ1-2; D gene ambiguous. The V end was cut by 8 bases, the J end by 2 bases, with 15 bases between. Germline V gene data show CDR1 as SQVTM and CDR2 as ANQGSEA. CDR3 length: 13 residues. In DNA, the CDR3 is TGCAGCACTACCCGAGGAGGGAACTATGGCTACACCTTC. This gives the protein CSTTRGGNYGYTF.

The chain links TRBV7-9 to TRBJ2-3, with D tentatively TRBD2 (6 bases). This CDR3 has 16 amino acids. Germline CDR1 and CDR2: SEHNR and FQNEAQ (reference sequence). The V gene lost 5 bases and the J gene lost 2 bases, with 17 bases spanning the gap. The CDR3 nucleotides read TGTGCCAGCAGCCTCGGGGGAGCGGGCAACACAGATACGCAGTATTTT. Translating gives CASSLGGAGNTDTQYF.

The chain combines TRBV29-1 with TRBJ2-7, with TRBD1 matching 11 bases. The CDR3 has 15 amino acids. J gave up 4 bases and V 4 bases, and 9 bases lay outside the gene matches. Germline-derived CDR1 and CDR2 are SQVTM and ANQGSEA. The CDR3 reads CSVVGLDRGQYEQYF. In DNA form, the CDR3 reads TGCAGCGTTGTCGGACTGGACAGGGGGCAATACGAGCAGTACTTC.

The chain employs TRBV29-1 and TRBJ1-5; maybe TRBD1 (5 bases). In germline, CDR1 is SQVTM, CDR2 ANQGSEA. Trimming pared 6 bases from V and 4 bases from J, leaving 16 bases between. CDR3 length: 14 amino acids. CDR3 sequence: CSVLEDSSNQPQHF. The CDR3 coding sequence is TGCAGCGTCCTCGAAGACAGCTCTAATCAGCCCCAGCATTTT. The full variable domain, rest sourced from reference TRBV29-1 and TRBJ1-5, is SAVISQKPSRDICQRGTSLTIQCQVDSQVTMMFWYRQQPGQSLTLIATANQGSEATYESGFVIDKFPISRPNLTFSTLTVSNMSPEDSSIYLCSVLEDSSNQPQHFGDGTRLSIL.

The chain links TRBV21-1 to TRBJ1-1. TRBV21-1 is a documented pseudogene. This CDR3 spans 15 amino acids. CDR3 protein: CASSKEEGSWTEAFF. In DNA form, the CDR3 reads TGTGCCAGCAGCAAAGAGGAGGGATCGTGGACTGAAGCTTTCTTT.

This clone was observed a few times. The same CDR3 arises from other DNA sequences in this sample as well. This chain joins TRBV7-9 and TRBJ1-1; D remains ambiguous. From germline, CDR1 is SEHNR and CDR2 FQNEAQ (reference sequence). The CDR3 has 14 residues. V lost 5 bases to trimming and J lost 1 base, with 11 bases between them. This chain's CDR3 is CASSPGLGNTEAFF. The CDR3 region has the DNA TGTGCCAGCAGCCCCGGACTGGGGAACACTGAAGCTTTCTTT.

V and J are TRBV5-1 and TRBJ2-7; a weak D match, TRBD1 (5 bases). This CDR3 spans 14 amino acids. The germline CDR1 and CDR2 sequences are SGHRS and YFSETQ. V shed 1 base and J shed 2 bases, with 10 bases lying between them. The CDR3 sequence is CASSLTWGTYEQYF. As DNA, the CDR3 is TGCGCCAGCAGCTTGACCTGGGGCACCTACGAGCAGTACTTC.

V is TRBV28 and J is TRBJ2-7; TRBD1 is a possible D gene (6 bases). The germline CDR1 and CDR2 sequences are MDHEN and SYDVKM. Trimming shortened V by 7 bases and J by 3 bases, and 13 bases separated the two germline ends. The CDR3 runs 13 residues. In DNA, the CDR3 is TGTGCCAGCAATCCCGGACAGTTCTACGAGCAGTACTTC. Translation: CASNPGQFYEQYF.

The V call is TRBV4-1, the J call TRBJ1-2; 9 bases map to TRBD1. V shed 0 bases and J 8 bases; nucleotides not matched to a gene: 19. Germline-derived CDR1 and CDR2 are MGHRA and YSYEKL. The CDR3 covers 19 residues. CDR3 sequence reads: CASSQDGYRDRDRSVGYTF. The CDR3 nucleotides read TGCGCCAGCAGCCAAGACGGTTACCGGGACAGGGACAGGTCTGTCGGCTACACCTTC.

V is TRBV30 and J is TRBJ2-5; 7 nucleotides line up with TRBD2. This CDR3 contains 14 residues. V trimming: 2 bases; J trimming: 5 bases; junction bases outside the gene matches: 8. Germline-derived CDR1 and CDR2 are GTSNPN and SVGIG (reference sequence). CDR3: CAWSKAGVWETQYF. The CDR3 bases are TGTGCCTGGAGTAAGGCGGGAGTTTGGGAGACCCAGTACTTC.

V gene TRBV7-8 combines with J gene TRBJ2-2; tentative D call: TRBD1 (5 bases). This CDR3 region has 15 residues. Trimming stripped 5 bases from V and 0 bases from J, with 10 bases between. Germline loops: CDR1 SGHVS, CDR2 FQNEAQ. The CDR3 sequence: CASSPTETNTGELFF. The CDR3 region has the DNA TGTGCCAGCAGCCCGACAGAAACGAACACCGGGGAGCTGTTTTTT.

The chain carries TRBV7-9 and TRBJ1-3; no firm D call. Germline CDR1 is SEHNR and CDR2 is FQNEAQ (reference sequence). Trimming left V 2 bases short and J 0 bases short, with 8 bases between. This CDR3 has 15 residues. CDR3 bases: TGTGCCAGCAGCTTACAGGCAGTCTCTGGAAACACCATATATTTT. Its translation is CASSLQAVSGNTIYF.

Here the CDR3 DNA reads TGTGCCAGCAGCTTAATTCCGGGAGGCTTGTCGGGAGAGCAGTACTTC. Protein product: CASSLIPGGLSGEQYF. The rearrangement uses TRBV7-3 and TRBJ2-7; 7 positions agree with TRBD2. The germline V gene has CDR1 SGHTA and CDR2 FQGTGA. V dropped 1 base and J dropped 7; count of bases not matched to a gene: 13. The CDR3 sequence is 16 residues long. The full variable domain, its missing parts supplied by reference TRBV7-3 and TRBJ2-7, is GAGVSQTPSNKVTEKGKYVELRCDPISGHTALYWYRQSLGQGPEFLIYFQGTGAADDSGLPNDRFFAVRPEGSVSTLKIQRTERGDSAVYLCASSLIPGGLSGEQYFGPGTRLTVT.

This clone has only a few counts. J is TRBJ2-3 and V is TRBV19, with a possible D match to TRBD2 (5 bases). CDR1 and CDR2 from the germline V gene are LNHDA and SQIVND (reference sequence). The length of the CDR3 is 13 residues. V was pared by 4 bases and J by 6 bases, with 11 bases between. CDR3 nucleotide sequence: TGTGCCAGTAGTAGTGGACTGCGTGATACGCAGTATTTT. This encodes CASSSGLRDTQYF.

This chain links TRBV5-1 with TRBJ2-7; 12 bases line up with TRBD2. The V segment lost 4 bases and the J segment 0 bases; nucleotides outside the gene matches: 11. The germline gives CDR1 SGHRS, CDR2 YFSETQ. The CDR3 spans 18 residues. The CDR3 here is CASSRATSGGPSSYEQYF. The CDR3 DNA reads TGCGCCAGCAGCCGCGCCACTAGCGGGGGGCCGAGCTCCTACGAGCAGTACTTC.

The J gene is TRBJ2-1, the V gene TRBV28; TRBD2 matches 8 bases. This CDR3 is built from 15 residues. Germline V gives CDR1 MDHEN, CDR2 SYDVKM. The J segment lost 6 bases and the V segment lost 6 bases, leaving 10 bases of the junction unmatched. CDR3 residues: CASSIGGVIGNEQFF. The CDR3 DNA reads as TGTGCCAGCAGCATCGGGGGGGTGATTGGCAATGAGCAGTTCTTC. The entire variable domain, with the rest obtained from reference TRBV28 and TRBJ2-1, is as follows: DVKVTQSSRYLVKRTGEKVFLECVQDMDHENMFWYRQDPGLGLRLIYFSYDVKMKEKGDIPEGYSVSREKKERFSLILESASTNQTSMYLCASSIGGVIGNEQFFGPGTRLTVL.

The chain is built from TRBV13 and TRBJ2-2; no definite D call. Trimming removed 8 bases at V and 6 bases at J, with 16 bases between. The germline CDR1 and CDR2 sequences are PRHDT and FYEKMQ (reference sequence). The CDR3 is 14 amino acids. The DNA for the CDR3 is TGTGCCAGCGGTTCGTCCGCTTACTCCGGGGAGCTGTTTTTT. This sequence encodes CASGSSAYSGELFF.

This rearrangement joins TRBV6-6 to TRBJ2-7, with D possibly TRBD1 on 6 matching bases. Germline V CDR1 and CDR2: MNHNY, SVGAGI (reference sequence). The CDR3 sequence is 14 residues long. V was clipped by 3 bases and J by 1 base, with 10 bases between them. CDR3 DNA sequence: TGTGCCAGCAGTTATGGTGGACAGTCCTACGAGCAGTACTTC. This encodes CASSYGGQSYEQYF.

This clone was seen a handful of times. The CDR3 bases are TGTGCCAGCAGTGAAGCGCTTGCGGGAGGTCAGCCCCAGCATTTT. Protein: CASSEALAGGQPQHF. The chain is built from TRBV2 and TRBJ1-5; D unclear. Trimming removed 0 bases at V and 6 bases at J, with 12 bases between. This CDR3 is built from 15 residues. Germline loops: CDR1 SNHLY, CDR2 FYNNEI.

This clone was observed a few times. The chain links TRBV19 to TRBJ1-1; the match to TRBD1 covers 7 bases. V shed 3 bases and J 7 bases; nucleotides not matched to a gene: 8. From germline, CDR1 is LNHDA and CDR2 SQIVND (reference sequence). The CDR3 spans 14 residues. The CDR3 nucleotides read TGTGCCAGTAGTATCTTCAGGGGGTACAATGAAGCTTTCTTT. Translated, it gives CASSIFRGYNEAFF.

This chain links TRBV19 with TRBJ1-5, with D unresolved. Germline V lookup: CDR1 LNHDA, CDR2 SQIVND (reference sequence). The ends were cut back, 7 bases at V and 1 base at J, with 20 bases in the middle. The CDR3 covers 17 residues. The CDR3 loop reads CASTPGLPRASNQPQHF. The CDR3 region has the DNA TGTGCCAGTACCCCCGGACTCCCAAGGGCAAGCAATCAGCCCCAGCATTTT.

This clone has just a few counts. The chain is built from TRBV29-1 and TRBJ1-1; no definite D call. Trimming removed 7 bases from V and 3 bases from J, with 15 bases in between. Germline V gene sequence: CDR1 SQVTM, CDR2 ANQGSEA. The CDR3 sequence is 13 residues long. CDR3 DNA sequence: TGCAGCGCCTCCCTAGGTTTGGACACTGAAGCTTTCTTT. Translated, it gives CSASLGLDTEAFF.

The chain uses TRBV19 and TRBJ1-1; 7 bases match TRBD1. The CDR3 length is 17 residues. With V trimmed by 7 bases and J by 0 bases, 14 bases remained unmatched. Germline loops: CDR1 LNHDA, CDR2 SQIVND (reference sequence). The CDR3 DNA reads as TGTGCCAGTAAAGGTCATCGGCAGGGGGGCATGAACACTGAAGCTTTCTTT. Translated: CASKGHRQGGMNTEAFF.